This T cell receptor (beta chain) was sequenced in a study of blood T cells in healthy people across ages. General study findings and limits: Older individuals had lower TCR beta diversity per million T cells (the decline was roughly linear). CMV status of donors was unknown, possibly confounding expanded clonotype changes.

Total RNA was extracted at no less than 5.5 micrograms per sample. This clonotype was observed many times. Its antigen is unidentified. Using a J-beta primer mix together with a sample-barcoded 5' primer, a second PCR was run for roughly 7 to 12 cycles. A single record per CDR3 protein comes from TCRdb applying MiXCR to the 5' RACE reads. This table holds 550,000 to 650,000 distinct CDR3 sequences, over 25% found once. Per germline, CDR1 SQVTM and CDR2 ANQGSEA. The V segment lost 7 bases and the J segment 2 bases; nucleotides outside the gene matches: 8. The CDR3 extends over 14 amino acids. The same specimen was also included in a second study, on T cells of mothers and their children. That source adds: No clones detected were persistent microchimeric T cell clones.

The chain combines TRBV29-1 with TRBJ2-7; 10 bases fit TRBD1. This TCR was recovered from a boy aged 2 to 10 in good health. Input material: blood. DNA of the CDR3: TGCAGCGCTGCCGGGACAGGGGACACCTACGAGCAGTACTTC. Translation: CSAAGTGDTYEQYF.